The TCR beta chain under discussion was sequenced for a study of CD8 T cells in ankylosing spondylitis. Whole-study findings and limits: Certain motif variants had earlier appeared in reactive arthritis synovial fluid and blood. Seemingly characteristic of ankylosing spondylitis blood was a TCR beta motif consisting of 7 or 8 highly homologous variants.

TCRdb analysed the 5' RACE reads with MiXCR anew, one entry per CDR3 protein. The sample has hundreds of thousands of distinct CDR3 sequences, approximately 20% seen once. Trimming removed 0 bases from V and 8 bases from J, with 11 bases in between. From germline, CDR1 is LNHNV and CDR2 YYDKDF (reference sequence). The CDR3 sequence is 14 residues long. To note about this clonotype: What it binds is unknown.

The chain couples TRBV15 to TRBJ1-5; a possible D gene is TRBD1 (6 bases). Sequencing was performed on blood, either unsorted or a sorted T cell fraction (not recorded which). The receptor's source is a male donor with ankylosing spondylitis. CDR3 DNA: TGTGCCACCAGCAGAGATGCAGGGACAAAGCCCCAGCATTTT. Translation gives CATSRDAGTKPQHF.